The 17 T cell receptor beta chains listed next were all sequenced from one sample in a study of blood T cell repertoires in COVID-19. TCRdb's copy holds only in-frame clones and misses some; the assay was immunoSEQ multiplex PCR. The table includes 300,000 to 400,000 clones, more than 75% detected once. Sequencing was done on a sample of peripheral blood. These receptors were taken from a young woman who had recovered from COVID-19.

The chain uses TRBV21-1 and TRBJ1-1; TRBD1, the table's D call, lacks a check against the DNA. TRBV21-1 is marked as a pseudogene. The CDR3 loop spans 18 amino acids. The CDR3 nucleotides are TGTGCCAGCAGCAAATCGACAGGGGTCATCCCCATGAACACTGAAGCTTTCTTT. Protein: CASSKSTGVIPMNTEAFF.

This clone was observed once. The chain employs TRBV10-2 and TRBJ2-2; 7 bases match TRBD1. Trimming cost V 7 bases and J 3 bases; bases outside gene matches: 2. Germline loops: CDR1 WSHSY, CDR2 SAAADI. The CDR3 has 13 residues. CDR3 DNA sequence: TGCGCCAGCAATCAGGGGGACACCGGGGAGCTGTTTTTT. Residues: CASNQGDTGELFF.

The count of this clone is one. The genes are TRBV28 and TRBJ2-5; D remains ambiguous. V was pared by 5 bases and J by 0 bases, with 10 bases between. The CDR3 length is 14 residues. Germline-derived CDR1 and CDR2 are MDHEN and SYDVKM. The CDR3 DNA sequence: TGTGCCAGCAGTCTGCGACTCTACCAAGAGACCCAGTACTTC. It codes for CASSLRLYQETQYF.

This clone occurred a few times. The chain employs TRBV11-2 and TRBJ1-1; no firm D call. The CDR3 runs to 12 residues. The V end lost 3 bases, the J end lost 5 bases, and 7 bases lay between the germline ends. Germline lookup yields CDR1 SGHAT and CDR2 FQNNGV. This chain's CDR3 is CASSFPRTEAFF. CDR3 coding DNA: TGTGCCAGCAGCTTCCCCCGGACTGAAGCTTTCTTT.

The chain employs TRBV24-1 and TRBJ1-5; D might be TRBD1 (5 bases). The CDR3 is 15 residues long. CDR1 and CDR2 (germline): KGHDR, SFDVKD. V shed 1 base and J shed 6 bases, with 12 bases lying between them. CDR3 region: CATSDFREHGQPQHF. The CDR3 nucleotides read TGTGCCACCAGTGATTTCAGGGAACACGGTCAGCCCCAGCATTTT.

V and J are TRBV29-1 and TRBJ1-4, with D perhaps TRBD1 (6 bases). The V end was cut by 4 bases, the J end by 6 bases, with 12 bases between. Germline V gene lookup returns CDR1 SQVTM and CDR2 ANQGSEA. CDR3 length equals 13 residues. CDR3 nucleotide sequence: TGCAGCGTTGGGGGGGGGCTCGATGAAAAACTGTTTTTT. Translation: CSVGGGLDEKLFF.

This clone was detected a few times. This chain joins TRBV6-5 and TRBJ1-2, with D possibly TRBD1 on 5 matching bases. Germline V gene data show CDR1 as MNHEY and CDR2 as SVGAGI. V was pared by 6 bases and J by 2 bases, with 10 bases between. This CDR3 has 13 amino acids. CDR3 sequence (DNA): TGTGCCAGCAGCCAGTCAGGGAACTATGGCTACACCTTC. Its protein is CASSQSGNYGYTF.

The V gene is TRBV21-1, the J gene TRBJ2-7; the table's TRBD1 call for D was not verified on the DNA. TRBV21-1 is a known pseudogene. The CDR3 is made up of 14 amino acids. DNA of the CDR3: TGTGCCAGCAGCAAAGATCGTCGGACAGGGGTTCGAGACGTC. This codes for CASSKDRRTGVRDV.

The chain employs TRBV11-3 and TRBJ1-4; D is uncertain. The CDR3 contains 15 residues. Trimming shortened V by 1 base and J by 7 bases, and 13 bases separated the two germline ends. In germline, CDR1 is SGHNT, CDR2 YENEEA. CDR3: CASSLGLVGLEKLFF. The CDR3 nucleotides read TGTGCCAGCAGCTTAGGACTAGTTGGCCTTGAAAAACTGTTTTTT.

This rearrangement joins TRBV6-5 to TRBJ1-1; 8 nucleotides agree with TRBD1. Per germline, CDR1 MNHEY and CDR2 SVGAGI. With 5 bases clipped from V and 7 bases from J, the junction kept 9 bases outside the gene matches. The CDR3 consists of 14 residues. The CDR3 loop is CASSSQGAEVEAFF. The CDR3 nucleotides are TGTGCCAGCAGTAGCCAGGGGGCGGAGGTTGAAGCTTTCTTT.

The chain has TRBV27 and TRBJ1-5; TRBD1 might be the D (6 bases). V lost 5 bases and J lost 4, with 12 bases in between. Germline V gene sequence: CDR1 MNHEY, CDR2 SMNVEV (reference sequence). There are 14 residues in the CDR3. The CDR3 reads CASSPWGTNQPQHF. Written as DNA, the CDR3 is TGTGCCAGCAGTCCTTGGGGGACAAATCAGCCCCAGCATTTT.

This chain connects TRBV27 to TRBJ1-4; D is ambiguous. The CDR3 covers 14 residues. The V end was cut by 2 bases, the J end by 5 bases, with 9 bases between. Germline loops: CDR1 MNHEY, CDR2 SMNVEV (reference sequence). CDR3 nucleotide sequence: TGTGCCAGCAGTTTAGTGGGCATGAATGAAAAACTGTTTTTT. This codes for CASSLVGMNEKLFF.

J is TRBJ1-1 and V is TRBV5-1; 9 bases match TRBD1. The CDR3 consists of 15 residues. The trim removed 0 bases at V and 4 bases at J, leaving 4 bases unmatched. The germline CDR1 and CDR2 sequences are SGHRS and YFSETQ. CDR3 nucleotide sequence: TGCGCCAGCAGCTTGGGGACAGGGGTGGGCACTGAAGCTTTCTTT. This gives the protein CASSLGTGVGTEAFF.

CDR3 region: CSVLAGGDADTQYF. For the CDR3, the DNA is TGCAGCGTTCTAGCAGGGGGAGACGCAGATACGCAGTATTTT. The chain couples TRBV29-1 to TRBJ2-3; 7 bases match TRBD1. Losses at the gene ends were 5 bases for V and 4 bases for J; bases not matched to a gene: 9. The CDR3 has 14 amino acids. Germline CDR1 is SQVTM and CDR2 is ANQGSEA.

The chain combines TRBV12-5 with TRBJ1-6; TRBD1 agrees at 7 bases. Germline CDR1 reads LGHNT; CDR2 reads FRNRAP. V was clipped by 1 base and J by 5 bases; unmatched bases: 8. This CDR3 spans 17 amino acids. The CDR3, as DNA: TGTGCTAGTGGTTTGGCAACAGGGGAAACGAATAATTCACCCCTCCACTTT. This translates into CASGLATGETNNSPLHF.

This chain joins TRBV14 and TRBJ2-3, with TRBD2 matching over 11 bases. V was pared by 4 bases and J by 0 bases, with 9 bases of the junction left unmatched. The CDR3 spans 18 residues. Germline values: CDR1 SGHDN, CDR2 FVKESK. The CDR3: CASSRGTSGPPSTDTQYF. The DNA of the CDR3 is TGTGCCAGCAGCCGCGGGACTAGCGGCCCTCCTAGCACAGATACGCAGTATTTT.

Points on this clone: Other DNA sequences in the same sample also yield this CDR3. The genes are TRBV5-1 and TRBJ2-1, with 9 positions matching TRBD2. Germline CDR1 is SGHRS and CDR2 is YFSETQ. The CDR3 extends over 14 amino acids. The trim removed 4 bases at V and 6 bases at J, leaving 5 bases unmatched. DNA of the CDR3: TGCGCCAGCAGCCTGGGACTAGCTGGCAATGAGCAGTTCTTC. It yields the protein CASSLGLAGNEQFF.